These 7 T cell receptor beta chains originate from one sample sequenced in a study of blood T cell repertoires in COVID-19. Libraries were prepared by immunoSEQ multiplex PCR; TCRdb keeps only in-frame clonotypes and omits some of them. The repertoire consists of around 160,000 clones, with around 90% occurring once and the leading ten covering roughly 2.1%. Source material: peripheral blood. The receptors come from a man aged 18 to 29 with acute or convalescent COVID-19.

The rearrangement uses TRBV9 and TRBJ1-2, with TRBD1 matching over 8 bases. The J segment lost 8 bases and the V segment lost 0 bases, leaving 3 bases of the junction unmatched. The CDR3 contains 13 residues. The V gene's germline CDR1 is SGDLS and CDR2 YYNGEE. CDR3 DNA: TGTGCCAGCAGCGTAGGAACAGGGGGAGGCTACACCTTC. The encoded protein is CASSVGTGGGYTF.

The chain recombines TRBV12-3 or TRBV12-4 with TRBJ1-3; TRBD1 is a possible D gene (6 bases). The CDR3 runs to 13 residues. Deletions cut 8 bases from V and 4 bases from J, with 12 bases between. CDR3 sequence reads: CASVKGGGNTIYF. The DNA for the CDR3 is TGTGCCAGCGTAAAAGGGGGAGGAAACACCATATATTTT.

The chain joins TRBV25-1 to TRBJ1-1; no definite D call. Germline V gene sequence: CDR1 MGHDK, CDR2 SYGVNS. This CDR3 is built from 11 residues. The V and J ends lost 4 bases and 3 bases respectively, with 3 bases between them. CDR3 region: CASSAYTEAFF. Written as DNA, the CDR3 is TGTGCCAGCAGTGCCTACACTGAAGCTTTCTTT.

This rearrangement joins TRBV3-1 (or the pseudogene TRBV3-2) to TRBJ2-2, with 7 bases lining up with TRBD2. Germline assignment: CDR1 LGHDT and CDR2 YNNKEL (reference sequence). The CDR3 is 15 amino acids. The trim removed 3 bases at V and 4 bases at J, leaving 5 bases unmatched. CDR3 nucleotides: TGTGCCAGCAGCCACGGCGGGAGAGGCACCGGGGAGCTGTTTTTT. It translates to CASSHGGRGTGELFF.

The chain joins TRBV11-2 to TRBJ2-2; D not resolved. The CDR3 runs to 11 residues. CDR1 is SGHAT, CDR2 FQNNGV, per germline. V was trimmed by 3 bases and J by 6 bases, leaving 2 bases between them. Written as DNA, the CDR3 is TGTGCCAGCAGCTTCGCCGGGGAGCTGTTTTTT. As protein: CASSFAGELFF.

The chain carries TRBV21-1 and TRBJ1-6. TRBV21-1 is marked as a pseudogene. This CDR3 spans 16 amino acids. CDR3: CASSKGGGAYNSPLHF. The CDR3, as DNA: TGTGCCAGCAGCAAAGGTGGGGGGGCCTATAATTCACCCCTCCACTTT.

CDR3 sequence reads: CASRLQGANYGYTF. CDR3 bases: TGTGCCAGCAGACTACAGGGAGCTAACTATGGCTACACCTTC. This rearrangement joins TRBV2 to TRBJ1-2, with a weak D call TRBD1 (6 bases). V was clipped by 6 bases and J by 0 bases, with 11 bases between them. CDR3 length equals 14 residues. Germline lookup yields CDR1 SNHLY and CDR2 FYNNEI.